The clone carrying this T cell receptor (beta chain) was seen only once. Its antigen is still unknown. This sample was included in a study of monozygotic twins with cystic fibrosis. Study findings and constraints: Monozygotic CF twin pairs shared significantly more nucleotide-identical clonotypes than unrelated CF individuals did. Low clonality (median about 0.0095) suggested a mostly naive repertoire. Co-twins had the most similar V usage for 13 of 16 pairs, J for 8.

Germline V gives CDR1 MNHNY, CDR2 SVGAGI (reference sequence). V lost 2 bases and J lost 5, with 14 bases in between. The CDR3 runs to 15 residues. Produced via immunoSEQ multiplex PCR; TCRdb's table is partial and in-frame only. This sample yields 17,000 or so clones, of which about 96% are seen a single time; about 0.62% belongs to the top ten. The source material was blood. The TCR originated in a girl between 2 and 10 years old with cystic fibrosis. The chain couples TRBV6-6 to TRBJ2-3, with D perhaps given as TRBD1 or TRBD2 (5 bases each). CDR3: CASSYGTELLDTQYF. The CDR3 nucleotides read TGTGCCAGCAGTTACGGGACGGAGTTGTTAGATACGCAGTATTTT.